The 29 T cell receptor beta chains below were found in one sample sequenced in a study of shared clonotypes between healthy human individuals. Sequenced by immunoSEQ multiplex PCR; TCRdb stores in-frame clones only, minus some. The sample carries hundreds of thousands of clones, 72% recorded once. Sequencing input: memory CD4+ T cells sorted from blood. Subset: CD45RA-negative fraction. Receptors originate from a woman aged 30 to 39 in good health.

The chain uses TRBV10-3 and TRBJ2-1; 8 bases map to TRBD1. The germline gives CDR1 ENHRY, CDR2 SYGVKD. V lost 6 bases, J lost 2 bases, and 0 bases stayed unmatched. The CDR3 is 13 residues long. The CDR3, as DNA: TGTGCCATCAGACAGGGGGCCTACAATGAGCAGTTCTTC. Its protein is CAIRQGAYNEQFF.

This chain joins TRBV7-2 and TRBJ2-7; TRBD2 matches at 9 bases. The CDR3 spans 16 residues. The germline V gene encodes CDR1 SGHTA and CDR2 FQGNSA. V gave up 5 bases and J gave up 0 bases; unmatched junction bases: 8. CDR3 in amino acids: CASSVVAGVPSYEQYF. CDR3 nucleotides: TGTGCCAGCAGCGTCGTAGCGGGGGTCCCCTCCTACGAGCAGTACTTC.

This clone appeared a few times. The same CDR3 is also encoded by other DNA sequences in this sample. This chain joins TRBV28 and TRBJ1-3; D unresolved. V was pared by 3 bases and J by 1 base, with 1 base between. The germline V gene has CDR1 MDHEN and CDR2 SYDVKM. The CDR3 is 12 residues long. Written as DNA, the CDR3 is TGTGCCAGCAGTTTTTCTGGAAACACCATATATTTT. As protein: CASSFSGNTIYF.

The chain carries TRBV28 and TRBJ1-5, with 11 nucleotides matching TRBD1. This CDR3 spans 14 amino acids. With V trimmed by 2 bases and J by 9 bases, 3 bases remained unmatched. The V gene's germline CDR1 is MDHEN and CDR2 SYDVKM. Here the CDR3 DNA reads TGTGCCAGCAGTTTAGGGGACAGGGGGATGCCCCAGCATTTT. This translates into CASSLGDRGMPQHF.

The V call is TRBV6-1, the J call TRBJ2-7; TRBD2 matches at 11 bases. This CDR3 has 14 residues. The germline V gene has CDR1 MNHNS and CDR2 SASEGT. V trimming: 5 bases; J trimming: 3 bases; junction bases outside the gene matches: 3. CDR3 amino acids: CASSFTSGSYEQYF. CDR3 in DNA: TGTGCCAGCAGTTTTACTAGCGGGAGCTACGAGCAGTACTTC.

The gene calls are TRBV18 and TRBJ1-2, with 7 bases matching TRBD1. There are 13 residues in the CDR3. The V segment lost 2 bases and the J segment 7 bases; nucleotides outside the gene matches: 4. Germline-derived CDR1 and CDR2 are KGHSH and LQKENI. CDR3 sequence reads: CASSPETGSGYTF. The CDR3 nucleotides read TGTGCCAGCTCACCAGAGACAGGGAGTGGCTACACCTTC.

The V call is TRBV28, the J call TRBJ1-4; no reliable D call. Deletions cut 6 bases from V and 4 bases from J, with 15 bases between. The germline V gene has CDR1 MDHEN and CDR2 SYDVKM. The CDR3 is made up of 15 amino acids. The CDR3 reads CASSSPTELNEKLFF. In DNA form, the CDR3 reads TGTGCCAGCAGCTCCCCTACAGAGCTTAATGAAAAACTGTTTTTT.

J is TRBJ1-5 and V is TRBV18; 7 bases match TRBD1. V trimming: 3 bases; J trimming: 4 bases; junction bases outside the gene matches: 12. The germline CDR1 and CDR2 sequences are KGHSH and LQKENI. This CDR3 has 17 residues. The CDR3 region is CASSPTGGGQTNQPQHF. CDR3 DNA sequence: TGTGCCAGCTCACCTACTGGGGGGGGACAGACAAATCAGCCCCAGCATTTT.

The chain carries TRBV6-5 and TRBJ2-1, with 10 bases that match TRBD2. Per germline, CDR1 MNHEY and CDR2 SVGAGI. The CDR3 loop spans 11 amino acids. V was clipped by 6 bases and J by 14 bases; unmatched bases: 4. CDR3 coding DNA: TGTGCCAGCAGATTAGCGGGAGGAGAGTTCTTC. Translating gives CASRLAGGEFF.

The chain links TRBV5-4 to TRBJ2-1; a weak D match, TRBD2 (6 bases). In germline, CDR1 is SGHNT, CDR2 YYREEE (reference sequence). CDR3 size: 15 residues. Trimming pared 4 bases from V and 7 bases from J, leaving 18 bases between. As DNA, the CDR3 is TGTGCCAGCAGCATGCGACTAGGCGATAATAATGAGCAGTTCTTC. As protein: CASSMRLGDNNEQFF.

This clone occurred a few times. CDR3 DNA sequence: TGTGCCAGCAGTTTGGCAGACGGGGCGGGGACCCAGTACTTC. This codes for CASSLADGAGTQYF. V and J are TRBV27 and TRBJ2-5; D could derive from TRBD1 or TRBD2 (5 bases each). The V gene lost 3 bases and the J gene lost 7 bases, with 15 bases spanning the gap. The CDR3 has 14 residues. Germline-derived CDR1 and CDR2 are MNHEY and SMNVEV (reference sequence).

This clone has only one observation. The rearrangement uses TRBV29-1 and TRBJ2-1; D possibly matches TRBD1 or TRBD2 (7 bases each). The CDR3 is 14 residues long. V gave up 4 bases and J gave up 2 bases, with 12 bases separating them. Germline CDR1 and CDR2: SQVTM and ANQGSEA. The chain's CDR3 is CSVVRGTAYNEQFF. CDR3 coding DNA: TGCAGCGTTGTGCGGGGGACAGCCTACAATGAGCAGTTCTTC.

The chain couples TRBV6-1 to TRBJ1-2; possibly TRBD1 for D (5 bases). Germline CDR1 is MNHNS and CDR2 is SASEGT. V dropped 11 bases and J dropped 8 bases, with 27 bases sitting between them. The CDR3 sequence is 15 residues long. The CDR3 spells CAGGSRVGGRHGYTF. CDR3 nucleotides: TGTGCCGGAGGTTCCCGCGTCGGGGGTAGGCACGGCTACACCTTC.

V is TRBV9 and J is TRBJ2-7; TRBD2 matches at 7 bases. In germline, CDR1 is SGDLS, CDR2 YYNGEE. Unmatched junction bases numbered 5, after V lost 4 bases and J lost 1 base. The CDR3 is made up of 14 amino acids. This CDR3 reads CASSRGDSSYEQYF. In DNA, the CDR3 is TGTGCCAGCAGCCGGGGGGACTCATCCTACGAGCAGTACTTC.

The rearrangement joins TRBV10-1 to TRBJ2-1; D is unresolved. The germline V and J ends were trimmed by 0 bases and 4 bases, with 7 bases remaining between them. The length of the CDR3 is 14 residues. Germline V gene sequence: CDR1 WNHNN, CDR2 SYGVQD (reference sequence). The CDR3 region is CASSESASYNEQFF. CDR3 DNA: TGCGCCAGCAGTGAGTCGGCATCTTACAATGAGCAGTTCTTC.

The chain uses TRBV6-1 and TRBJ1-5; D perhaps matches TRBD1 (5 bases). V was clipped by 11 bases and J by 7 bases, with 15 bases between them. Germline V gene sequence: CDR1 MNHNS, CDR2 SASEGT. The CDR3 is 12 amino acids. DNA of the CDR3: TGTGCCGGGGGTTTCTTGGGCCAGCCCCAGCATTTT. Translating gives CAGGFLGQPQHF.

The chain combines TRBV5-1 with TRBJ1-2; maybe TRBD1 (6 bases). This CDR3 region has 13 residues. Germline V CDR1 and CDR2: SGHRS, YFSETQ. V was shortened by 4 bases and J by 7 bases, with 14 bases between the two germline ends. CDR3 sequence (DNA): TGCGCCAGCAGCGACACACAGGGCATTGGCTACACCTTC. It encodes CASSDTQGIGYTF.

The CDR3 nucleotides are TGCGCCAGCAGCCAACTTGACTCGTACTACGAGCAGTACTTC. Its protein is CASSQLDSYYEQYF. V and J are TRBV4-1 and TRBJ2-7; the D is unclear. CDR1 and CDR2 (germline): MGHRA, YSYEKL. This CDR3 has 14 amino acids. Trimming removed 2 bases at V and 3 bases at J, with 11 bases between.

V is TRBV7-7 and J is TRBJ2-2; D possibly corresponds to TRBD1 (5 bases). Germline V lookup: CDR1 SSHAT, CDR2 FNYEAQ (reference sequence). The CDR3 is 14 amino acids. V lost 5 bases and J lost 1, with 8 bases in between. Here the CDR3 reads CASSHDRNTGELFF. The CDR3 nucleotides read TGTGCCAGCAGCCATGACAGGAACACCGGGGAGCTGTTTTTT. Supplemented by reference TRBV7-7 and TRBJ2-2, the full variable domain reads GAGVSQSPRYKVTKRGQDVTLRCDPISSHATLYWYQQALGQGPEFLTYFNYEAQPDKSGLPSDRFSAERPEGSISTLTIQRTEQRDSAMYRCASSHDRNTGELFFGEGSRLTVL.

The chain recombines TRBV10-3 with TRBJ2-1; 14 bases are shared with TRBD2. With 10 bases clipped from V and 4 bases from J, the junction kept 15 bases outside the gene matches. The CDR3 is 18 residues long. Germline CDR1 ENHRY, CDR2 SYGVKD. The CDR3 nucleotides read TGTGCCACTACGGGACTAGCGGGAGCAAAGGTGGGATACAATGAGCAGTTCTTC. It codes for CATTGLAGAKVGYNEQFF.

The V gene is TRBV27, the J gene TRBJ1-5, with 7 bases fitting TRBD1. V was pared by 1 base and J by 4 bases, with 1 base of the junction left unmatched. Germline V gives CDR1 MNHEY, CDR2 SMNVEV (reference sequence). CDR3 length: 14 amino acids. This CDR3 is CASSLYRGNQPQHF. The CDR3 DNA sequence: TGTGCCAGCAGTTTATACAGGGGTAATCAGCCCCAGCATTTT.

V is TRBV6-1 and J is TRBJ1-5, with D unclear. Germline CDR1 MNHNS, CDR2 SASEGT. The CDR3 covers 13 residues. V dropped 7 bases and J dropped 3 bases, with 10 bases sitting between them. In nucleotides, the CDR3 is TGTGCCAGCATTGGGCGGAACAATCAGCCCCAGCATTTT. The encoded protein is CASIGRNNQPQHF.

The V and J genes are TRBV19 and TRBJ2-5; D possibly corresponds to TRBD2 (6 bases). Trimming shortened V by 7 bases and J by 0 bases, and 18 bases separated the two germline ends. The CDR3 consists of 16 residues. The germline V gene encodes CDR1 LNHDA and CDR2 SQIVND (reference sequence). As DNA, the CDR3 is TGTGCCAGTAAGGTTTCTCGCGCGGGGTACCAAGAGACCCAGTACTTC. Translation gives CASKVSRAGYQETQYF.

The sample holds one count of this clone. V is TRBV28 and J is TRBJ1-5; 8 bases match TRBD1. Germline CDR1 and CDR2: MDHEN and SYDVKM. J lost 6 bases, V lost 5 bases, and 9 bases had no gene match. This CDR3 has 15 residues. CDR3: CASSPPGGERQPQHF. CDR3 DNA sequence: TGTGCCAGCAGTCCCCCAGGGGGCGAACGTCAGCCCCAGCATTTT.

The rearrangement joins TRBV4-1 to TRBJ2-5; maybe TRBD2 (5 bases). Trimming removed 0 bases at V and 0 bases at J, with 14 bases between. The CDR3 consists of 17 residues. The V gene's germline CDR1 is MGHRA and CDR2 YSYEKL. CDR3 residues: CASSQDYERMYQETQYF. The CDR3 DNA reads as TGCGCCAGCAGCCAAGATTACGAGCGGATGTACCAAGAGACCCAGTACTTC.

CDR3: CASTPSYLLYNEQFF. As DNA, the CDR3 is TGTGCCAGCACCCCGTCATACCTCCTATACAATGAGCAGTTCTTC. The J gene is TRBJ2-1, the V gene TRBV27; D ambiguous. Germline V gene sequence: CDR1 MNHEY, CDR2 SMNVEV (reference sequence). The CDR3 spans 15 residues. The ends were cut back, 7 bases at V and 4 bases at J, with 17 bases in the middle.

The chain uses TRBV27 and TRBJ2-2; TRBD2 matches 11 bases. Germline CDR1 reads MNHEY; CDR2 reads SMNVEV (reference sequence). This CDR3 is 18 amino acids long. Trimming took 5 bases from V and 3 from J; bases not matched to a gene: 11. CDR3 nucleotides: TGTGCCAGCAGTAGGGGCGTAGCGGGAGGGTTGGACACCGGGGAGCTGTTTTTT. Translating it yields CASSRGVAGGLDTGELFF.

The chain recombines TRBV30 with TRBJ1-1; D gene ambiguous. Germline values: CDR1 GTSNPN, CDR2 SVGIG (reference sequence). Trimming took off 3 bases at V and 3 bases at J, with 11 bases between the two ends. The CDR3 loop spans 13 amino acids. CDR3 nucleotide sequence: TGTGCCTGGAGACTCTGGGCTCACACTGAAGCTTTCTTT. This gives the protein CAWRLWAHTEAFF.

The chain couples TRBV5-1 to TRBJ2-1; TRBD2 might be the D (6 bases). The germline V and J ends were trimmed by 6 bases and 0 bases, with 13 bases remaining between them. The CDR3 runs 15 residues. The V gene's germline CDR1 is SGHRS and CDR2 YFSETQ. Written as DNA, the CDR3 is TGCGCCAGCACGACGACTAGGAGCTCCTACAATGAGCAGTTCTTC. Its protein is CASTTTRSSYNEQFF.